These T cell receptor beta chains were read from a single sample in a study of blood T cell repertoires in COVID-19. TCRdb's table, derived via immunoSEQ multiplex PCR, lists solely in-frame clones and lacks some. The sample lists 350,000 to 450,000 clones, 89% seen once, with about 1.8% in the top ten. The sample was PBMCs or T cells enriched from blood (not recorded which). The receptors stem from a woman between 25 and 40 years old who had recovered from COVID-19. Each CDR3 is given with its conserved first and last residue. D genes are given only for firm matches. Clone size, where shown, is once, few, many, or a class for clones that have expanded.

j_gene: TRBJ1-5
abundance: NA
d_gene: NA
v_gene: TRBV7-9
CDR3nt: TGTGCCACATCCGTCGCAGGGGACAATCAGCCCCAGCATTTT
CDR3aa: CATSVAGDNQPQHF

j_gene: TRBJ2-3
abundance: NA
d_gene: TRBD2
v_gene: TRBV14
CDR3nt: TGTGCCAGCAGCCGCGGGGGAGCCACAGATACGCAGTATTTT
CDR3aa: CASSRGGATDTQYF

j_gene: TRBJ2-1
abundance: NA
d_gene: TRBD1
v_gene: TRBV15
CDR3nt: TGTGCCACCAGCGAAGATAGGACAGGGGACTCCTACAATGAGCAGTTCTTC
CDR3aa: CATSEDRTGDSYNEQFF

j_gene: TRBJ1-1
abundance: NA
d_gene: TRBD1
v_gene: TRBV27
CDR3nt: TGTGCCAGCGGAGACAGGGGTGCTTACACTGAAGCTTTCTTT
CDR3aa: CASGDRGAYTEAFF

j_gene: TRBJ1-6
abundance: once
d_gene: NA
v_gene: TRBV28
CDR3nt: TGTGCCAGCAGTTTTAGGCAGGATAATTCACCCCTCCACTTT
CDR3aa: CASSFRQDNSPLHF

j_gene: TRBJ1-2
abundance: few
d_gene: NA
v_gene: TRBV9
CDR3nt: TGTGCCAGCAGCGTTGACAGCATTGTTGGGGGCTACACCTTC
CDR3aa: CASSVDSIVGGYTF

j_gene: TRBJ2-1
abundance: NA
d_gene: TRBD2
v_gene: TRBV5-1
CDR3nt: TGCGCCAGCACGGGACTAGCGGGATATGAGCAGTTCTTC
CDR3aa: CASTGLAGYEQFF

j_gene: TRBJ2-2
abundance: NA
d_gene: NA
v_gene: TRBV10-3
CDR3nt: TGTGCCATCAGTGAGACAGCGAACACCGGGGAGCTGTTTTTT
CDR3aa: CAISETANTGELFF

j_gene: TRBJ2-2
abundance: NA
d_gene: TRBD1
v_gene: TRBV10-1
CDR3nt: TGCGCCAGCAGTGATTGGCAGGGGGCCACCGGGGAGCTGTTTTTT
CDR3aa: CASSDWQGATGELFF

j_gene: TRBJ2-5
abundance: NA
d_gene: NA
v_gene: TRBV2
CDR3nt: TGTGCCAGCAGGACCGGAGGGTTTGGGATAGGAGAGACCCAGTACTTC
CDR3aa: CASRTGGFGIGETQYF

j_gene: TRBJ2-7
abundance: NA
d_gene: TRBD2
v_gene: TRBV11-2
CDR3nt: TGTGCCAGCAGCTCCAGGACTAGCGGGGTCCGTCGGGAGCAGTACTTC
CDR3aa: CASSSRTSGVRREQYF

j_gene: TRBJ1-1
abundance: NA
d_gene: TRBD1
v_gene: TRBV6-5
CDR3nt: TGTGCCAGCAGCACTACAGGGGGAGCTTTCTTT
CDR3aa: CASSTTGGAFF

j_gene: TRBJ2-5
abundance: NA
d_gene: NA
v_gene: TRBV11-2
CDR3nt: TGTGCCAGCAGCCGCTGGGAGCGGGAGACCCAGTACTTC
CDR3aa: CASSRWERETQYF

j_gene: TRBJ2-1
abundance: NA
d_gene: NA
v_gene: TRBV11-3
CDR3nt: TGTGCCAGCAGCTTAGATCCCTTATATGAGCAGTTCTTC
CDR3aa: CASSLDPLYEQFF

j_gene: TRBJ2-7
abundance: NA
d_gene: NA
v_gene: TRBV4-1
CDR3nt: TGCGCCAGCAGCCAAGTCGGCAGGGTCCACGAGCAGTACTTC
CDR3aa: CASSQVGRVHEQYF

j_gene: TRBJ1-2
abundance: NA
d_gene: NA
v_gene: TRBV28
CDR3nt: TGTGCCAGCAGTCTCCGGTCGCCTTTAAGAGGCTACACCTTC
CDR3aa: CASSLRSPLRGYTF

j_gene: TRBJ1-2
abundance: NA
d_gene: TRBD1
v_gene: TRBV2
CDR3nt: TGTGCCACACAGACAGGGGTTGACTATGGCTACACCTTC
CDR3aa: CATQTGVDYGYTF

j_gene: TRBJ2-1
abundance: NA
d_gene: TRBD2
v_gene: TRBV5-1
CDR3nt: TGCGCCAGCAGCTTACTAGCGCCTACCTCCGTGGATGAGCAGTTCTTC
CDR3aa: CASSLLAPTSVDEQFF

j_gene: TRBJ1-4
abundance: NA
d_gene: TRBD1
v_gene: TRBV29-1
CDR3nt: TGCAGCGCGAGACAGGGGAGGAATGAAAAACTGTTTTTT
CDR3aa: CSARQGRNEKLFF

j_gene: TRBJ2-1
abundance: NA
d_gene: TRBD2
v_gene: TRBV6-1
CDR3nt: TGTGCCAGCAGTGAGTCGGGAGGCGGCCACAATGAGCAGTTCTTC
CDR3aa: CASSESGGGHNEQFF

j_gene: TRBJ2-3
abundance: NA
d_gene: TRBD2
v_gene: TRBV13
CDR3nt: TGTGCCAGCAGCCTTAGGACTAGCGGGGTCACAGATACGCAGTATTTT
CDR3aa: CASSLRTSGVTDTQYF

j_gene: TRBJ2-4
abundance: NA
d_gene: NA
v_gene: TRBV10-3
CDR3nt: TGTGCCATCAGTGACCGTGTGGGGAAGGGGCTAGCCAAAAACATTCAGTACTTC
CDR3aa: CAISDRVGKGLAKNIQYF

j_gene: TRBJ1-2
abundance: once
d_gene: NA
v_gene: TRBV3-1/TRBV3-2
CDR3nt: TGTGCCAGCACCCATGGCGGGGCTGGCTACACCTTC
CDR3aa: CASTHGGAGYTF

j_gene: TRBJ1-2
abundance: NA
d_gene: NA
v_gene: TRBV7-2
CDR3nt: TGTGCCAGCAGCCGTACTACCCCCATTGATGGCTACACCTTC
CDR3aa: CASSRTTPIDGYTF

j_gene: TRBJ1-1
abundance: NA
d_gene: TRBD1
v_gene: TRBV28
CDR3nt: TGTGCCAGCAGTGAACGGACAGGGAGAGCTTTCTTT
CDR3aa: CASSERTGRAFF

j_gene: TRBJ1-2
abundance: NA
d_gene: NA
v_gene: TRBV3-1/TRBV3-2
CDR3nt: TGTGCCAGCAGCCAAGTGCCCTCGGGGCAGGGGAAAGGTGGCTACACCTTC
CDR3aa: CASSQVPSGQGKGGYTF

j_gene: TRBJ2-1
abundance: NA
d_gene: NA
v_gene: TRBV4-1
CDR3nt: TGCGCCAGCAGCCAACTACCTAGTGGCTCCTACAATGAGCAGTTCTTC
CDR3aa: CASSQLPSGSYNEQFF

j_gene: TRBJ1-1
abundance: few
d_gene: TRBD1
v_gene: TRBV5-6
CDR3nt: TGTGCCAGCAGCTTCGGACAGGCGAACACTGAAGCTTTCTTT
CDR3aa: CASSFGQANTEAFF

j_gene: TRBJ2-1
abundance: NA
d_gene: TRBD1
v_gene: TRBV27
CDR3nt: TGTGCCAGCAGTTTGAGACAGGGGTTTCGGAATGAGCAGTTCTTC
CDR3aa: CASSLRQGFRNEQFF

j_gene: TRBJ1-6
abundance: NA
d_gene: NA
v_gene: TRBV30
CDR3nt: TGTGCCTGGAGTGTACGTCTGAGAGGAGGCGATTCACCCCTCCACTTT
CDR3aa: CAWSVRLRGGDSPLHF

j_gene: TRBJ2-3
abundance: NA
d_gene: TRBD2
v_gene: TRBV10-3
CDR3nt: TGTGCCATCAGTGGCGGAGGGAGGGATAGGGCCACAGATACGCAGTATTTT
CDR3aa: CAISGGGRDRATDTQYF

j_gene: TRBJ1-5
abundance: once
d_gene: TRBD1
v_gene: TRBV7-9
CDR3nt: TGTGCCAGCAGCGCGGGACAGGGAAGTAATCAGCCCCAGCATTTT
CDR3aa: CASSAGQGSNQPQHF

j_gene: TRBJ1-2
abundance: NA
d_gene: NA
v_gene: TRBV24-1
CDR3nt: TGTGCCACCAGCGACAGAAACTATGGCTACACCTTC
CDR3aa: CATSDRNYGYTF

j_gene: TRBJ2-2
abundance: NA
d_gene: NA
v_gene: TRBV7-2
CDR3nt: TGTGCCAGCAGCTTAGTGGGCTACATTCCCCCCGGGGAGCTGTTTTTT
CDR3aa: CASSLVGYIPPGELFF